Listed below are T cell receptor beta chains from one sample, sequenced in a study of human T cells and chemical hapten exposure. TCRdb redid the calling of the RACE reads with MiXCR, one entry per CDR3 protein. The sample includes some 96,000 distinct CDR3 sequences, roughly a quarter of them seen just once. The starting material was whole blood, obtained in connection with sensitization to the hapten diphenylcyclopropenone (DPC). The receptor set was obtained from a man aged 40-50 years with alopecia areata. Some clones in this sample may be carry-over from other donors' samples. The CDR3 runs from the conserved cysteine through the conserved F or W. Clone size, where shown, is once, few, many, or a class for clones that have expanded.

CDR3aa: CASSYYRGGAGDQPQHF; abundance: .; j_gene: TRBJ1-5; v_gene: TRBV6-6
CDR3aa: CASSARTAGAKNIQYF; abundance: .; j_gene: TRBJ2-4; v_gene: TRBV3-1
CDR3aa: CSAENWDNSNQPQHF; abundance: .; j_gene: TRBJ1-5; v_gene: TRBV20-1
CDR3aa: CASSQEGSTDTQYF; abundance: .; j_gene: TRBJ2-3; v_gene: TRBV4-1
CDR3aa: CASSPGLDTGELFF; abundance: .; j_gene: TRBJ2-2; v_gene: TRBV25-1
CDR3aa: CASSLGGGPDTEAFF; abundance: .; j_gene: TRBJ1-1; v_gene: TRBV5-6
CDR3aa: CASSSWGSVTEAFF; abundance: few; j_gene: TRBJ1-1; v_gene: TRBV7-2
CDR3aa: CASSSPGGLNYEQYF; abundance: .; j_gene: TRBJ2-7; v_gene: TRBV28
CDR3aa: CACSLGRQPQHF; abundance: .; j_gene: TRBJ1-5; v_gene: TRBV28
CDR3aa: CASSPLGQILSGANVLTF; abundance: .; j_gene: TRBJ2-6; v_gene: TRBV5-1
CDR3aa: CSASSPNSLRDEQFF; abundance: few; j_gene: TRBJ2-1; v_gene: TRBV20-1
CDR3aa: CASSLVVDTQYF; abundance: .; j_gene: TRBJ2-3; v_gene: TRBV12-3/TRBV12-4
CDR3aa: CASCDYLSYEQYF; abundance: .; j_gene: TRBJ2-7; v_gene: TRBV28
CDR3aa: CASRQNWAYGYTF; abundance: .; j_gene: TRBJ1-2; v_gene: TRBV28
CDR3aa: CASTQGGGRGNYEQYF; abundance: .; j_gene: TRBJ2-7; v_gene: TRBV7-2
CDR3aa: CASSSPRLTGEETQYF; abundance: .; j_gene: TRBJ2-5; v_gene: TRBV6-5
CDR3aa: CAARLDSTDTQYF; abundance: few; j_gene: TRBJ2-3; v_gene: TRBV5-5
CDR3aa: CSARVGGAFGYTF; abundance: .; j_gene: TRBJ1-2; v_gene: TRBV20-1
CDR3aa: CASSLPNSGANVLTF; abundance: few; j_gene: TRBJ2-6; v_gene: TRBV9
CDR3aa: CASSSDRGDYGYTF; abundance: few; j_gene: TRBJ1-2; v_gene: TRBV7-9
CDR3aa: CASSLGQGTPQEWETQYF; abundance: few; j_gene: TRBJ2-5; v_gene: TRBV7-2
CDR3aa: CASSLGSGEETQYF; abundance: few; j_gene: TRBJ2-5; v_gene: TRBV5-1
CDR3aa: CASSLALVAGAGEQYF; abundance: .; j_gene: TRBJ2-7; v_gene: TRBV7-2
CDR3aa: CASSFSQLAGGTYNEQFF; abundance: .; j_gene: TRBJ2-1; v_gene: TRBV12-3/TRBV12-4
CDR3aa: CSVTTGANTEAFF; abundance: few; j_gene: TRBJ1-1; v_gene: TRBV29-1
CDR3aa: CASSKGQGSNQPQHF; abundance: few; j_gene: TRBJ1-5; v_gene: TRBV6-6
CDR3aa: CASNNPGTSGSADTQYF; abundance: few; j_gene: TRBJ2-3; v_gene: TRBV9
CDR3aa: CASSQRGSGHYEQYF; abundance: .; j_gene: TRBJ2-7; v_gene: TRBV6-2/TRBV6-3